This TCR beta chain was identified in a study of cytomegalovirus exposure and HLA in healthy donors. Points on this clone: What it binds is unknown.

The PCR made use of 60 Vbeta and 13 Jbeta primers. Clones were read by immunoSEQ multiplex PCR, and TCRdb kept only the in-frame ones, dropping some. Of 150,000 or so clones detected, approximately 85% appear once; the ten largest clones hold less than 2.5%. Broader study findings: Evidence from a later analysis indicated that most CMV-associated TCR beta chains looked HLA-restricted.

The CDR3 totals 15 residues. V was clipped by 0 bases and J by 0 bases, with 10 bases between them. Germline CDR1 and CDR2: SGHRS and YFSETQ. The clonotype comes from a woman aged 18-29 years in good health and CMV-seronegative. The chain employs TRBV5-1 and TRBJ2-7; the D gene is possibly TRBD1 (5 bases). Sequences were obtained from PBMCs. In DNA, the CDR3 is TGCGCCAGCAGCTTGGAGCCAGGGTACTCCTACGAGCAGTACTTC. Protein product: CASSLEPGYSYEQYF.